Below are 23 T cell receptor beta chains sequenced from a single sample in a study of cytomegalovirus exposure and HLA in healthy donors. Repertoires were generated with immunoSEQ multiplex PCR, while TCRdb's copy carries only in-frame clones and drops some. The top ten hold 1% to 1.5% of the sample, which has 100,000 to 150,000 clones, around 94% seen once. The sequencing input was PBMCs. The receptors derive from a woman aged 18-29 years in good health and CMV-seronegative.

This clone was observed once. CDR3 sequence (DNA): TGCGCCAGCAGCTATCAGGGAAATCCTACCTACGAGCAGTACTTC. Residues: CASSYQGNPTYEQYF. The chain is built from TRBV4-1 and TRBJ2-7, with D perhaps matching TRBD1 (5 bases). The CDR3 length is 15 residues. The ends were cut back, 5 bases at V and 2 bases at J, with 16 bases in the middle. The V gene's germline CDR1 is MGHRA and CDR2 YSYEKL.

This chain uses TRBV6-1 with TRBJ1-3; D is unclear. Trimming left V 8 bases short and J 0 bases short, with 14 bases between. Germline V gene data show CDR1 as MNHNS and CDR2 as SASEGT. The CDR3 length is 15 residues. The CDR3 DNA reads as TGTGCCAGCTGTACGGCAGACTTCTCTGGAAACACCATATATTTT. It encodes CASCTADFSGNTIYF.

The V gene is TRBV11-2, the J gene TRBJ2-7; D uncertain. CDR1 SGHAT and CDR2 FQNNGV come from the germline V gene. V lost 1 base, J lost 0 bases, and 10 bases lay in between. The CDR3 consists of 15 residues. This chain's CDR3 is CASSLGPSSSYEQYF. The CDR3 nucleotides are TGTGCCAGCAGCTTAGGTCCTAGTTCCTCCTACGAGCAGTACTTC.

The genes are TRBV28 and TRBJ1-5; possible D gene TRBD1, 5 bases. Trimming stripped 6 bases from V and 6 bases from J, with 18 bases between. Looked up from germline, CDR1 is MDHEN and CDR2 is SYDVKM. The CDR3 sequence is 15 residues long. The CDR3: CASSHGGDGGQPQHF. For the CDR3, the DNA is TGTGCCAGCAGCCACGGAGGGGATGGGGGTCAGCCCCAGCATTTT.

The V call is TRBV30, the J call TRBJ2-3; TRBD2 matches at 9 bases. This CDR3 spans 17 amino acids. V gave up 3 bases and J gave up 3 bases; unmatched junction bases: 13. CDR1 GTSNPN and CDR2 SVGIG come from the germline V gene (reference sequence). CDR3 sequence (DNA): TGTGCCTGGAGGGGGGGTTCGGCGGGAGGGCCGACAGATACGCAGTATTTT. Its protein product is CAWRGGSAGGPTDTQYF. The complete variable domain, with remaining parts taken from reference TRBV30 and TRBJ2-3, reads SQTIHQWPATLVQPVGSPLSLECTVEGTSNPNLYWYRQAAGRGLQLLFYSVGIGQISSEVPQNLSASRPQDRQFILSSKKLLLSDSGFYLCAWRGGSAGGPTDTQYFGPGTRLTVL.

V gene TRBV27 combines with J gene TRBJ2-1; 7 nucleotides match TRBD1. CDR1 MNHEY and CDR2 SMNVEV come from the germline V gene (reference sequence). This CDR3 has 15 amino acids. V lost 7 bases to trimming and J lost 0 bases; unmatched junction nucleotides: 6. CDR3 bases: TGTGCCAGCAAAAAGACAGGGAGCTCCTACAATGAGCAGTTCTTC. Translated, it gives CASKKTGSSYNEQFF.

The CDR3 DNA reads TGTGCCAGTACCCCCTACTCCTCAGGGGCCCGTAATGAAAAACTGTTTTTT. Its translation is CASTPYSSGARNEKLFF. This sequence joins TRBV19 and TRBJ1-4; a weak D match, TRBD1 (6 bases). Trimming removed 7 bases at V and 4 bases at J, with 22 bases between. Germline values: CDR1 LNHDA, CDR2 SQIVND (reference sequence). The length of the CDR3 is 17 residues.

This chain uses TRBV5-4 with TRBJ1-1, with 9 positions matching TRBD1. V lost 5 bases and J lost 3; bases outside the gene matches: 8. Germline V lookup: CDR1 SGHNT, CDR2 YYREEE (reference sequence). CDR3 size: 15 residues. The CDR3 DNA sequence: TGTGCCAGCAGGGAGGACAGGGGAAGGCACACTGAAGCTTTCTTT. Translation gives CASREDRGRHTEAFF.

The CDR3 reads CASSFRVSGETQYF. The CDR3 DNA reads TGTGCCAGCAGTTTCAGGGTGTCGGGAGAGACCCAGTACTTC. The chain uses TRBV27 and TRBJ2-5, with a tentative D call TRBD1 (5 bases). Trimming removed 3 bases from V and 4 bases from J, with 12 bases in between. CDR1 is MNHEY and CDR2 is SMNVEV in the germline V gene (reference sequence). This CDR3 comprises 14 residues.

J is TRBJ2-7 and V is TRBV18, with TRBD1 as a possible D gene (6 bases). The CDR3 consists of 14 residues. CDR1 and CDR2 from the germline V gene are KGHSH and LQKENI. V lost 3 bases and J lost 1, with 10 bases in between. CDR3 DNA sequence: TGTGCCAGCTCACCCAGGGGTTGGTCCTACGAGCAGTACTTC. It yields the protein CASSPRGWSYEQYF.

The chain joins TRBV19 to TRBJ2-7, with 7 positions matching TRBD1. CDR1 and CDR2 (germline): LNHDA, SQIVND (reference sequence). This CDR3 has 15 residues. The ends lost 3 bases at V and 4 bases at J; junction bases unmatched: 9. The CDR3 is CASSIHRDSNYEQYF. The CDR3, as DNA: TGTGCCAGTAGTATCCACCGGGACAGCAATTACGAGCAGTACTTC.

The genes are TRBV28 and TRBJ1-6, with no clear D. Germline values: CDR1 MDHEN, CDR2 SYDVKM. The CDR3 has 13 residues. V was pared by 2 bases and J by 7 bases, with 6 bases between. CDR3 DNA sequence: TGTGCCAGCAGTTTAGGCGGGAATTCACCCCTCCACTTT. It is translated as CASSLGGNSPLHF.

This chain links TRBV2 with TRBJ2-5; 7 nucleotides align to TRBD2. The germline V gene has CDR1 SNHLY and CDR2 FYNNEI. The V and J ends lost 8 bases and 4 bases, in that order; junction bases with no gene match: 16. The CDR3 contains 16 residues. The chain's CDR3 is CASSSGRAGRAETQYF. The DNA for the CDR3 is TGTGCCAGCTCCTCGGGGAGAGCGGGGAGGGCAGAGACCCAGTACTTC.

The CDR3 DNA reads TGTGCCATCAGATACTCATACGAGCAGTACTTC. This translates into CAIRYSYEQYF. The chain employs TRBV10-3 and TRBJ2-7; D unclear. The ends were cut back, 6 bases at V and 4 bases at J, with 7 bases in the middle. The germline CDR1 and CDR2 sequences are ENHRY and SYGVKD. The CDR3 spans 11 residues.

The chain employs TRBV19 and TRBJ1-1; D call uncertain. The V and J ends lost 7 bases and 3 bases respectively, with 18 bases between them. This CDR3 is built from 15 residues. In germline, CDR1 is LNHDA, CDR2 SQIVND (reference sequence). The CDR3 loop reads CASKERSRIDTEAFF. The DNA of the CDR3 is TGTGCCAGTAAGGAGCGGAGCCGTATCGACACTGAAGCTTTCTTT. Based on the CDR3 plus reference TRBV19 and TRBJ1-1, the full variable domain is DGGITQSPKYLFRKEGQNVTLSCEQNLNHDAMYWYRQDPGQGLRLIYYSQIVNDFQKGDIAEGYSVSREKKESFPLTVTSAQKNPTAFYLCASKERSRIDTEAFFGQGTRLTVV.

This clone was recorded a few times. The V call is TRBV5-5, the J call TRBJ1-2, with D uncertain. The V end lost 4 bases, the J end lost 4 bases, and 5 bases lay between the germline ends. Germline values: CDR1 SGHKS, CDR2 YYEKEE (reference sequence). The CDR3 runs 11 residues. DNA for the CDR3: TGTGCCAGCAGCGTCAGCTATGGCTACACCTTC. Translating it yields CASSVSYGYTF.

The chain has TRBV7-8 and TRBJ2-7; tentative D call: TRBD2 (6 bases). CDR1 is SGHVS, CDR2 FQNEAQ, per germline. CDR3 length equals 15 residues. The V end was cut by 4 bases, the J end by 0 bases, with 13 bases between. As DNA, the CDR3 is TGTGCCAGCAGCTCAACTAGCCAAAGCTCCTACGAGCAGTACTTC. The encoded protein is CASSSTSQSSYEQYF.

The CDR3 DNA reads TGTGCCAGCACTCCTAACCCTGGGGGCATAGATACGCAGTATTTT. It yields the protein CASTPNPGGIDTQYF. The gene calls are TRBV4-2 and TRBJ2-3, with a weak D call TRBD1 (6 bases). CDR1 and CDR2 (germline): LGHNA, YNFKEQ. V was clipped by 7 bases and J by 5 bases, with 19 bases between them. CDR3 length: 15 amino acids.

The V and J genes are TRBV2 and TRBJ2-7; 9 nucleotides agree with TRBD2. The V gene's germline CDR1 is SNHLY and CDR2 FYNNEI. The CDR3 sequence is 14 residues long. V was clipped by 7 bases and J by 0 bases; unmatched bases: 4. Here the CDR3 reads CASTSGKNSYEQYF. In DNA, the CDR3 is TGTGCCAGCACTAGCGGGAAAAACTCCTACGAGCAGTACTTC.

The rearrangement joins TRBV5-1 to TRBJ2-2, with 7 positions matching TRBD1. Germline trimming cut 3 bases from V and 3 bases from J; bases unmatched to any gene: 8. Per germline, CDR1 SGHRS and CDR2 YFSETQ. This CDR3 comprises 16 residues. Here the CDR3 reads CASSSTGTVDTGELFF. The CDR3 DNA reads TGCGCCAGCAGCTCGACCGGGACAGTAGACACCGGGGAGCTGTTTTTT.

The CDR3 DNA sequence: TGCGCCAGCAGTGCGTACGGGGCCTACGAGCAGTACTTC. Translating gives CASSAYGAYEQYF. The rearrangement uses TRBV10-1 and TRBJ2-7, with TRBD2 as a possible D gene (5 bases). The CDR3 totals 13 residues. Between the trimmed V and J ends, which lost 4 bases and 2 bases, there was a span of 9 bases. Looked up from germline, CDR1 is WNHNN and CDR2 is SYGVQD (reference sequence).

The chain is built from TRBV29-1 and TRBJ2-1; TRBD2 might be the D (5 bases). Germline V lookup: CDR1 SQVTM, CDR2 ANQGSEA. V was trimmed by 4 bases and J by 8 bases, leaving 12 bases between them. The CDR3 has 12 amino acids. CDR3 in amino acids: CSVVDGNDEQFF. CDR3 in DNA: TGCAGCGTTGTGGACGGGAACGATGAGCAGTTCTTC.

Here the CDR3 DNA reads TGTGCCAGCAACAGTTTGGGGCCCACAGATACGCAGTATTTT. This sequence encodes CASNSLGPTDTQYF. V usage is TRBV28 and J usage is TRBJ2-3; D is perhaps TRBD1 (5 bases). Germline CDR1 and CDR2: MDHEN and SYDVKM. The CDR3 is made up of 14 amino acids. Deletions cut 7 bases from V and 2 bases from J, with 13 bases between. The entire variable domain, with the rest obtained from reference TRBV28 and TRBJ2-3, is as follows: DVKVTQSSRYLVKRTGEKVFLECVQDMDHENMFWYRQDPGLGLRLIYFSYDVKMKEKGDIPEGYSVSREKKERFSLILESASTNQTSMYLCASNSLGPTDTQYFGPGTRLTVL.